Here is one T cell receptor (beta chain) with its context. Its antigen is unidentified. The table came from immunoSEQ multiplex PCR; TCRdb's copy has only in-frame clones and leaves some out. This sample has nearly 200,000 clones, with under 95% found just once. The sample originates from a study of T cell responses to AZD1222 COVID-19 vaccine. Looked up from germline, CDR1 is SGHNT and CDR2 is YENEEA. V lost 4 bases to trimming and J lost 3 bases; unmatched junction nucleotides: 6. This CDR3 is built from 15 residues. Whole-study results and caveats: Donors were largely white British and mainly female; clonal diversity was possibly underestimated.

The chain combines TRBV11-3 with TRBJ2-3; 8 bases align to TRBD2. Specimen: peripheral blood, collected 28 days after the second AZD1222 dose. The TCR sequence derives from an adult who received the AZD1222 COVID-19 vaccine. The CDR3 bases are TGTGCCAGCAGCTCCAGCGGGGGCCATACAGATACGCAGTATTTT. Protein sequence: CASSSSGGHTDTQYF. Filled out from reference TRBV11-3 and TRBJ2-3, the complete variable domain reads EAGVVQSPRYKIIEKKQPVAFWCNPISGHNTLYWYLQNLGQGPELLIRYENEEAVDDSQLPKDRFSAERLKGVDSTLKIQPAELGDSAVYLCASSSSGGHTDTQYFGPGTRLTVL.